This T cell receptor (beta chain) was obtained from a study of long-term antiretroviral therapy in people with HIV. Whole-study context: Samples from the earliest time points predate the 2015 immediate-ART recommendation by about a decade.

Remarks on this clone: Its matching antigen is unknown.

This CDR3 spans 15 amino acids. Per the germline V gene, CDR1 is MNHNY and CDR2 is SVGAGI (reference sequence). Trimming removed 4 bases from V and 3 bases from J; junction bases left unmatched: 6. Study results and limitations: The repertoire was dominated at all time points by clones expanded before ART. Collection spanned 2004 to 2017; ART regimens may be less effective than current ones. Researchers lacked any data on ART adherence, viral resistance or therapy changes.

Sequencing used immunoSEQ v3.0 at survey level. Clones were sequenced by immunoSEQ multiplex PCR, and TCRdb holds only the in-frame ones, with some missing. This sample carries about 35,000 clones, over 90% of them seen once, and the ten largest clones take 3% to 4.5%. The source was unsorted PBMCs, collected 4.1 years after starting antiretroviral therapy. The chain uses TRBV6-6 and TRBJ2-5, with 9 bases aligning to TRBD2. The receptor's source is a woman aged 50 to 60 with HIV. CDR3 nucleotide sequence: TGTGCCAGCAGTTCGCGCGGGGGGGAAGAAGAGACCCAGTACTTC. It yields the protein CASSSRGGEEETQYF.